The 20 T cell receptor beta chains listed next were all sequenced from one sample in a study of neurological immune-mediated disorders. TCRdb fed the 5' RACE reads into MiXCR, producing one record per CDR3 protein. Seen here are approximately 30,000 distinct CDR3 sequences, 15% observed once, and the top ten hold roughly 27%. Material for sequencing was PBMCs. The receptors originated from a man aged 70-80 years in good health.

The table lists this clonotype with many counts. This chain joins TRBV12-3 or TRBV12-4 and TRBJ1-4, with D unclear. Trimming took 5 bases from V and 8 from J, leaving 12 bases between them. This CDR3 region has 13 residues. This chain's CDR3 is CASSGVPSEKLFF. The CDR3 DNA follows: TGTGCCAGCAGTGGGGTCCCATCCGAAAAACTGTTTTTT.

This clonotype came up many times. The CDR3 is CASSPRQGSYGYTF. The CDR3 region has the DNA TGTGCCAGCAGCCCTCGACAGGGGAGCTATGGCTACACCTTC. The chain combines TRBV3-1 with TRBJ1-2; 8 bases map to TRBD1. The V and J ends lost 4 bases and 4 bases, in that order; junction bases with no gene match: 5. CDR3 length: 14 residues. The V gene's germline CDR1 is LGHDT and CDR2 YNNKEL (reference sequence).

Many counts were recorded for this clonotype. V gene TRBV6-5 combines with J gene TRBJ1-6, with no clear D. The CDR3 is 13 amino acids. Per germline, CDR1 MNHEY and CDR2 SVGAGI. V lost 2 bases to trimming and J lost 10 bases, with 9 bases between them. This chain's CDR3 is CASSYKHSSPLHF. The CDR3 DNA follows: TGTGCCAGCAGTTACAAACACAGCTCACCCCTCCACTTT.

This clonotype has ten or more counts. This sequence joins TRBV20-1 and TRBJ2-3, with D hard to call. V dropped 4 bases and J dropped 2 bases, with 13 bases sitting between them. CDR1 is DFQATT, CDR2 SNEGSKA, per germline (reference sequence). The CDR3 is 14 residues long. In DNA, the CDR3 is TGCAGTGCTATCCGGCCCTATTCCACAGATACGCAGTATTTT. Amino acid sequence: CSAIRPYSTDTQYF.

Many counts were recorded for this clonotype. The gene calls are TRBV14 and TRBJ2-7, with TRBD2 matching 8 bases. V shed 1 base, J shed 2 bases, and the junction held 10 bases outside the gene matches. Per germline, CDR1 SGHDN and CDR2 FVKESK. CDR3 size: 17 residues. The CDR3 here is CASSQVHGGAPPYEQYF. DNA of the CDR3: TGTGCCAGCAGCCAAGTACACGGGGGGGCCCCCCCCTACGAGCAGTACTTC.

The sample holds many counts of this clonotype. The gene calls are TRBV5-1 and TRBJ2-2, with TRBD1 matching 9 bases. The CDR3 sequence is 17 residues long. Germline V gene data show CDR1 as SGHRS and CDR2 as YFSETQ. V gave up 3 bases and J gave up 7 bases; unmatched junction bases: 13. This CDR3 reads CASSSLPGQGLGGELFF. CDR3 DNA sequence: TGCGCCAGCAGCTCCCTGCCGGGACAGGGTTTGGGCGGGGAGCTGTTTTTT.

This clonotype came up many times. The genes are TRBV7-6 and TRBJ2-2; D possibly corresponds to TRBD2 (6 bases). V was cut by 8 bases and J by 1 base, with 11 bases left in between. Germline V gives CDR1 SGHVS, CDR2 FNYEAQ. The CDR3 sequence is 14 residues long. In nucleotides, the CDR3 is TGTGCCAGCCAAGGGCGGGGGAACACCGGGGAGCTGTTTTTT. This codes for CASQGRGNTGELFF.

This clonotype was seen many times. The chain is built from TRBV12-3 or TRBV12-4 and TRBJ1-3; the match to TRBD1 covers 8 bases. The length of the CDR3 is 15 residues. J was trimmed by 3 bases and V by 5 bases; bases with no gene match: 6. The CDR3 spells CASSPRTGFGNTIYF. The CDR3 coding sequence is TGTGCCAGCAGTCCTCGGACAGGGTTTGGAAACACCATATATTTT.

This clonotype came up many times. V usage is TRBV20-1 and J usage is TRBJ2-1; the match to TRBD2 covers 8 bases. There are 16 residues in the CDR3. Trimming took 6 bases from V and 8 from J; bases not matched to a gene: 18. From germline, CDR1 is DFQATT and CDR2 SNEGSKA (reference sequence). The CDR3 DNA sequence: TGCAGTGCCGACCTATTCGGGATAGCGGGGATCCATGAGCAGTTCTTC. It codes for CSADLFGIAGIHEQFF.

This chain links TRBV6-2 or TRBV6-3 with TRBJ1-2; D gene unclear. The germline V and J ends were trimmed by 6 bases and 4 bases, with 12 bases remaining between them. Germline V gene data show CDR1 as MNHEY and CDR2 as SVGEGT. The CDR3 length is 13 residues. The CDR3 DNA follows: TGTGCCAGCAGGGACGGGTCCTTCTATGGCTACACCTTC. Translating gives CASRDGSFYGYTF.

The table lists this clonotype with many counts. The chain joins TRBV10-3 to TRBJ1-1; 8 bases align to TRBD1. Unmatched junction bases numbered 2, after V lost 7 bases and J lost 1 base. Germline CDR1 ENHRY, CDR2 SYGVKD. The CDR3 length is 13 residues. The CDR3: CAIKGTGNTEAFF. CDR3 coding DNA: TGTGCCATCAAAGGGACAGGGAACACTGAAGCTTTCTTT.

By frequency in the sample, this clonotype is medium-sized (0.01 to 0.1%). At one end the junction does not follow the germline gene, possibly because of a read error. V and J are TRBV4-3 and TRBJ2-1; D possibly corresponds to TRBD2 (6 bases). The CDR3 consists of 18 residues. Germline CDR1 and CDR2: LGHNA and YSLEER. CDR3: CASSQEGAGSTFYNGQFF. CDR3 nucleotide sequence: TGCGCCAGCAGCCAAGAAGGGGCGGGGTCCACCTTCTACAATGGGCAGTTCTTC.

This clonotype was recorded at least ten times. The chain joins TRBV7-2 to TRBJ2-2, with D perhaps TRBD1 (5 bases). In germline, CDR1 is SGHTA, CDR2 FQGNSA. The CDR3 consists of 15 residues. V was shortened by 3 bases and J by 3 bases, with 11 bases between the two germline ends. CDR3 amino acids: CASSFQGWDTGELFF. Written as DNA, the CDR3 is TGTGCCAGCAGCTTCCAGGGCTGGGACACCGGGGAGCTGTTTTTT.

CDR3 residues: CSASYGFSEQYF. CDR3 nucleotide sequence: TGCAGTGCTAGCTACGGGTTTAGCGAGCAGTACTTC. The chain uses TRBV20-1 and TRBJ2-7, with D unresolved. CDR3 length equals 12 residues. V lost 3 bases to trimming and J lost 6 bases, with 12 bases between them. Per the germline V gene, CDR1 is DFQATT and CDR2 is SNEGSKA (reference sequence).

This clonotype was seen at least ten times. The chain links TRBV27 to TRBJ2-7; 9 nucleotides match TRBD2. J lost 3 bases, V lost 4 bases, and 7 bases had no gene match. CDR3 length equals 15 residues. Germline V gene data show CDR1 as MNHEY and CDR2 as SMNVEV (reference sequence). Written as DNA, the CDR3 is TGTGCCAGCAGTTCGACCCTAGCGGGGAGCTACGAGCAGTACTTC. Translation gives CASSSTLAGSYEQYF.

In its sample, this clonotype was seen many times. The chain uses TRBV20-1 and TRBJ2-4; D call uncertain. Germline lookup yields CDR1 DFQATT and CDR2 SNEGSKA (reference sequence). The CDR3 loop spans 16 amino acids. V was pared by 3 bases and J by 0 bases, with 15 bases between. CDR3 DNA: TGCAGTGCTAGTGGGCAACTAAAACTAGCCAAAAACATTCAGTACTTC. This codes for CSASGQLKLAKNIQYF.

This clonotype showed up many times. This chain joins TRBV3-1 and TRBJ1-2; unclear D gene. This CDR3 contains 16 residues. Germline V gene data show CDR1 as LGHDT and CDR2 as YNNKEL (reference sequence). Trimming cost V 0 bases and J 3 bases, with 14 bases left between them. CDR3 sequence: CASSQEITERYYGYTF. In DNA form, the CDR3 reads TGTGCCAGCAGCCAAGAAATTACAGAGCGATACTATGGCTACACCTTC. The full variable domain, completed using reference TRBV3-1 and TRBJ1-2, is DTAVSQTPKYLVTQMGNDKSIKCEQNLGHDTMYWYKQDSKKFLKIMFSYNNKELIINETVPNRFSPKSPDKAHLNLHINSLELGDSAVYFCASSQEITERYYGYTFGSGTRLTVV.

This clonotype has a count of ten or more. The chain carries TRBV2 and TRBJ2-2, with 7 positions matching TRBD2. The trim removed 10 bases at V and 1 base at J, leaving 6 bases unmatched. This CDR3 has 14 residues. The germline CDR1 and CDR2 sequences are SNHLY and FYNNEI. The DNA of the CDR3 is TGTGCCAACGCCCAGCGGGGGAACACCGGGGAGCTGTTTTTT. It codes for CANAQRGNTGELFF.

The J gene is TRBJ2-7, the V gene TRBV12-3 or TRBV12-4; D gene unclear. Trimming pared 6 bases from V and 6 bases from J, leaving 12 bases between. There are 12 residues in the CDR3. CDR3 DNA sequence: TGTGCCAGCAGCCCCGACGTTGGCGAGCAGTACTTC. Its translation: CASSPDVGEQYF.

DNA for the CDR3: TGCAGTGCTAGAGATCGCTCCCGGGGGTGGGACACTGAAGCTTTCTTT. Its translation: CSARDRSRGWDTEAFF. The rearrangement joins TRBV20-1 to TRBJ1-1; maybe TRBD1 (5 bases). CDR1 DFQATT and CDR2 SNEGSKA come from the germline V gene (reference sequence). The CDR3 is made up of 16 amino acids. Deletions cut 0 bases from V and 3 bases from J, with 17 bases between.